Listed below are T cell receptor beta chains from one sample, sequenced in a study of control samples from healthy donors and cancer patients. Generated by immunoSEQ multiplex PCR, the TCRdb table keeps only in-frame clones and is missing some. The sample shows about 250,000 clones, almost 85% of them seen only once. Material: PBMCs. The origin of the receptors is a woman aged 55-70 years with lung cancer. The CDR3 runs from the conserved cysteine through the conserved F or W. Fields, in order: V gene, D gene, clone size, J gene, CDR3 DNA, CDR3 protein. A D gene is named only where the DNA matches it firmly. Part of the rows lack a size; the others show once, few, many or a class for expanded clones.

>TRBV24-1|TRBD2|NA|TRBJ2-2
TGTGCCACCAGTGGCGGGGGGGGAAACACCGGGGAGCTGTTTTTT
CATSGGGGNTGELFF
>TRBV18|TRBD2|NA|TRBJ2-7
TGTGCCAGCTCACCCCCGGGACTATCGTACGAGCAGTACTTC
CASSPPGLSYEQYF
>TRBV27|NA|few|TRBJ2-4
TGTGCCAGCAGTTTAAACGCGGACAGAAAAAACATTCAGTACTTC
CASSLNADRKNIQYF
>TRBV18|TRBD1|NA|TRBJ2-2
TGTGCCAGCTCACCGAACCTCGGGACAGGGTTTAAGGAGCTGTTTTTT
CASSPNLGTGFKELFF
>TRBV19|NA|NA|TRBJ2-3
TGTAGCTCCGGGAGCGGGCTTCTTCATTCTACTAGCACAGATACGCAGTATTTT
CSSGSGLLHSTSTDTQYF
>TRBV5-6|NA|NA|TRBJ1-2
TGTGCCAGCAGCTTGGAGGGGTACTATGGCTACACCTTC
CASSLEGYYGYTF
>TRBV19|TRBD1|NA|TRBJ1-5
TGTGCCAGTTTATTACAGGGGGGAAGCAATCAGCCCCAGCATTTT
CASLLQGGSNQPQHF
>TRBV14|NA|NA|TRBJ2-1
TGTGCCAGCAGCCAATACGGCGCCAGCTCCTACAATGAGCAGTTCTTC
CASSQYGASSYNEQFF
>TRBV11-2|NA|NA|TRBJ1-5
TGTGCCAGCAGCTTAGCGCGGGGGCAGCCCCAGCATTTT
CASSLARGQPQHF
>TRBV2|TRBD1|once|TRBJ1-4
TGTGCCAGTATAGGGGGCGGAGAAAAACTGTTTTTT
CASIGGGEKLFF
>TRBV7-7|TRBD2|NA|TRBJ2-5
TGTGCTAGCAGTCCGAATAGCGGGGGTCCTCAAGAGACCCAGTACTTC
CASSPNSGGPQETQYF
>TRBV6-5|NA|NA|TRBJ1-5
TGTGCCAGCAGCGAGGGGAGTGGACAGCCCCAGCATTTT
CASSEGSGQPQHF
>TRBV28|TRBD2|NA|TRBJ2-1
TGTGCCAGCAGTTTACCCCGACTAGCGGGAGTGAATGAGCAGTTCTTC
CASSLPRLAGVNEQFF
>TRBV11-2|TRBD2|NA|TRBJ2-1
TGTGCCAGCAGCTTAGCCGGCGGGAGGGCCAATGAGCAGTTCTTC
CASSLAGGRANEQFF
>TRBV6-5|TRBD2|NA|TRBJ2-7
TGTGCCAGCAGCCAGGGTCTAGCGGGAGCCTACGAGCAGTACTTC
CASSQGLAGAYEQYF
>TRBV2|TRBD2|NA|TRBJ2-3
TGTGCCAGCAGGAGCGGGGTGAGCACAGATACGCAGTATTTT
CASRSGVSTDTQYF
>TRBV7-9|NA|NA|TRBJ1-1
TGTGCCAGCAGCCTGTCGACCGTTGGCGGAGCTTTCTTT
CASSLSTVGGAFF
>TRBV3-1/TRBV3-2|TRBD1|NA|TRBJ1-4
TGTGCCAGCAGCCAGACAGGGGTACGAAATGAAAAACTGTTTTTT
CASSQTGVRNEKLFF
>TRBV28|TRBD1|few|TRBJ1-5
TGTGCCAGCAGTCTGGGACAGGGCCATCAGCCCCAGCATTTT
CASSLGQGHQPQHF
>TRBV18|NA|NA|TRBJ2-7
TGTGCCAGCTCCCCCGGGAGCTCCTACGAGCAGTACTTC
CASSPGSSYEQYF
>TRBV2|NA|NA|TRBJ1-2
TGTGCCAGCAGGAACAGGGATCCTGGCTACACCTTC
CASRNRDPGYTF
>TRBV30|TRBD1|NA|TRBJ1-2
TGTGCCTGGAGTGCTGTTCGACAGGGGGCCTATGGCTACACCTTC
CAWSAVRQGAYGYTF
>TRBV19|NA|NA|TRBJ1-3
TGTGCCAGTAGAAGCGGTGGGGCTGGAAACACCATATATTTT
CASRSGGAGNTIYF
>TRBV19|TRBD1|NA|TRBJ2-7
TGTGCCAGTGGGAACAGGGGGGACCCCCGTTACGAGCAGTACTTC
CASGNRGDPRYEQYF
>TRBV4-2|TRBD1|NA|TRBJ1-4
TGTGCCAGCAGCCAAGGGACAGGGCGGAATGAAAAACTGTTTTTT
CASSQGTGRNEKLFF
>TRBV6-5|TRBD1|NA|TRBJ1-1
TGTGCCAGCAGCTACGACAGGGGGGACACTGAAGCTTTCTTT
CASSYDRGDTEAFF
>TRBV5-1|NA|NA|TRBJ2-1
TGCGCCAGCAGCTTATTGTCGTATAAAAACAATGAGCAGTTCTTC
CASSLLSYKNNEQFF
>TRBV20-1|NA|few|TRBJ1-1
TGCAGTGCTAGTTTAACGGAATTTGAAGCTTTCTTT
CSASLTEFEAFF
>TRBV28|NA|NA|TRBJ1-1
TGTGCCAGCAGTAAAACAGGGTTCGCGAACACTGAAGCTTTCTTT
CASSKTGFANTEAFF
>TRBV3-1/TRBV3-2|NA|NA|TRBJ1-1
TGTGCCAGCAGCCCCGACACAGGGCCAGGGAACACTGAAGCTTTCTTT
CASSPDTGPGNTEAFF
>TRBV27|TRBD1|NA|TRBJ1-2
TGTGCCAGCAGTTTAACATGGGGACAGGGGTATGGCTACACCTTC
CASSLTWGQGYGYTF
>TRBV28|TRBD1|once|TRBJ1-1
TGTGCCAGCAGTCCCGCCGGGACAGGGGGCACTGAAGCTTTCTTT
CASSPAGTGGTEAFF
>TRBV5-4|NA|NA|TRBJ2-7
TGTGCCAGCAGCTTTGAGGGTACAACAGAGATGCTCCTCTACGAGCAGTACTTC
CASSFEGTTEMLLYEQYF
>TRBV27|NA|NA|TRBJ2-1
TGTGCCAGCAGTTTAAGTTCTCGGGGCGTAAATGAGCAGTTCTTC
CASSLSSRGVNEQFF
>TRBV11-2|NA|NA|TRBJ1-4
TGTGCCAGCAGCTTTAGAGGGTTAGATGAAAAACTGTTTTTT
CASSFRGLDEKLFF
>TRBV10-3|TRBD1|NA|TRBJ2-1
TGTGCCATCAAACCGGCGCAGGGGGCGATGAATGAGCAGTTCTTC
CAIKPAQGAMNEQFF
>TRBV25-1|NA|NA|TRBJ2-7
TGTGCCAGCAGTGTGACTAACTGGCAGTACTTC
CASSVTNWQYF
>TRBV19|TRBD1|medium-sized|TRBJ1-5
TGTGCCAGTAGTATGACAGGGGAGAGGCCCCAGCATTTT
CASSMTGERPQHF
>TRBV9|NA|NA|TRBJ1-6
TGTGCCAGCAGCCAACTCAGGAAAACGGATTCACCCCTCCACTTT
CASSQLRKTDSPLHF
>TRBV5-4|TRBD1|NA|TRBJ2-1
TGTGCCAGCAGCTTGAAAGGGGGCGGAGGGCAGTTCTTC
CASSLKGGGGQFF
>TRBV6-1|NA|NA|TRBJ2-7
TGTGCCAGCAGTGAAGATCCGAGCTCCTACGAGCAGTACTTC
CASSEDPSSYEQYF
>TRBV7-2|NA|NA|TRBJ2-3
TGTGCCAGCAGCCAAGCAATAACAGATACGCAGTATTTT
CASSQAITDTQYF
>TRBV29-1|TRBD2|NA|TRBJ2-7
TGCAGCGTTGGACGGGGGGGCGGTTCCTACGAGCAGTACTTC
CSVGRGGGSYEQYF
>TRBV14|NA|NA|TRBJ2-1
TGTGCCAGCAGCCGTTACTCGAGCTCCTACAATGAGCAGTTCTTC
CASSRYSSSYNEQFF
>TRBV20-1|TRBD2|once|TRBJ2-1
TGCAGTGCTAGTCTAGCGGGGGTTGGTGGTGAGCAGTTCTTC
CSASLAGVGGEQFF
>TRBV4-2|TRBD1|NA|TRBJ2-7
TGTGCCAGCAGCCAAACTGAAGACAGGGCCTACGAGCAGTACTTC
CASSQTEDRAYEQYF
>TRBV18|NA|NA|TRBJ1-4
TGTGCCAGCTCACCCGGGGCAGGTGAAAAACTGTTTTTT
CASSPGAGEKLFF
>TRBV6-1|NA|NA|TRBJ2-7
TGTGCCAGCAGTGAAGCGTCGAACACAGGGTTTCAGTACTTC
CASSEASNTGFQYF
>TRBV10-3|NA|NA|TRBJ1-1
TGTGCCATCAGTGCGAAGGGCCAGAACACTGAAGCTTTCTTT
CAISAKGQNTEAFF